The clone carrying this TCR beta chain came up many times. Its cognate antigen is unknown. This record comes from a study of neurological immune-mediated disorders. Findings of the study overall: None of the CDR3 amino acid sequences in expanded clones turned up in more than one subject, which points to private repertoires in all groups. It was HTLV-1-associated myelopathy that showed the most TCR clonal expansion, while multiple sclerosis showed the least, falling below healthy controls.

Sample time point: technical triplicate 2. Sorted libraries drew on approximately 1 million CD4+ or CD8+ T cells. The germline gives CDR1 SGHDN, CDR2 FVKESK. The CDR3 has 18 residues. The V gene lost 0 bases and the J gene lost 10 bases, with 26 bases spanning the gap. The cDNA came from 5'RACE with 10-nucleotide random UMIs. TCRdb redid the calling of the 5' RACE reads with MiXCR, one entry per CDR3 protein. The sample lists more than 30,000 distinct CDR3 sequences, about an eighth seen once, with more than 5% in the top ten. This clonotype originated in a female donor with HTLV-1-associated myelopathy (HAM/TSP). This rearrangement joins TRBV14 to TRBJ2-3, with D tentatively TRBD2 (6 bases). Sequences were obtained from CD4+ T cells from blood. The CDR3 region is CASSQDPRGAGWVGPQYF. The CDR3 DNA follows: TGTGCCAGCAGCCAAGATCCGCGCGGCGCGGGATGGGTCGGGCCGCAGTATTTT.